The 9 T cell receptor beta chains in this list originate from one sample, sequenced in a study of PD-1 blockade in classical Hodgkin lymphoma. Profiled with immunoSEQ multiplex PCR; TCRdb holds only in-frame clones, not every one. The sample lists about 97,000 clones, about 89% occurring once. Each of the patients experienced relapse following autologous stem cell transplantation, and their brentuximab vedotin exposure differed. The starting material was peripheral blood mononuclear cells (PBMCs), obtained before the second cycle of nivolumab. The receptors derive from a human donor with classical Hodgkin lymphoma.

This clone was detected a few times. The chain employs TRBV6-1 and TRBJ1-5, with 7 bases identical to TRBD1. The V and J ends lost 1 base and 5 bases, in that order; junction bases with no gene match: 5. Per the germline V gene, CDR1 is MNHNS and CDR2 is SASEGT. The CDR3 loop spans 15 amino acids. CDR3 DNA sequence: TGTGCCAGCAGTGAAGTAGACAGGGTCCATCAGCCCCAGCATTTT. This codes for CASSEVDRVHQPQHF.

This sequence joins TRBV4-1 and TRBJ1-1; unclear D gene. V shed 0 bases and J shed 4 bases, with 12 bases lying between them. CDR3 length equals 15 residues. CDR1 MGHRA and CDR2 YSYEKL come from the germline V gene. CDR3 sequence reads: CASSQDVRWGTEAFF. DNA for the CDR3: TGCGCCAGCAGCCAAGATGTGAGGTGGGGCACTGAAGCTTTCTTT.

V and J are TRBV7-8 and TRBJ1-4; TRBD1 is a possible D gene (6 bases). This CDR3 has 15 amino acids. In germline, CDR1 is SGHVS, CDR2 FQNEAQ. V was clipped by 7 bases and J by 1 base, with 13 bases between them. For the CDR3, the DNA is TGTGCCAGCACTGCGCAACAGGGAACTAATGAAAAACTGTTTTTT. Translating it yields CASTAQQGTNEKLFF.

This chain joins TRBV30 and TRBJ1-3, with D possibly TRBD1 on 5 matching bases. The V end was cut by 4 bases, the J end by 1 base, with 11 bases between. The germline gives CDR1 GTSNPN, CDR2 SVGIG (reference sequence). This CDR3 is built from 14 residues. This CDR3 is CAWKGYQSGNTIYF. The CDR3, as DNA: TGTGCCTGGAAGGGGTATCAATCTGGAAACACCATATATTTT. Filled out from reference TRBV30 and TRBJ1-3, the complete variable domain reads SQTIHQWPATLVQPVGSPLSLECTVEGTSNPNLYWYRQAAGRGLQLLFYSVGIGQISSEVPQNLSASRPQDRQFILSSKKLLLSDSGFYLCAWKGYQSGNTIYFGEGSWLTVV.

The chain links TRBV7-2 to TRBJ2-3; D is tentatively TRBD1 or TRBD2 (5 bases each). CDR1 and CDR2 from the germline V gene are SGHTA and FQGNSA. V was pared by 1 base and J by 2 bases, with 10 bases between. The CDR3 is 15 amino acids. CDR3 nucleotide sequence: TGTGCCAGCAGCTTAGGGGGGATGGACACAGATACGCAGTATTTT. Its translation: CASSLGGMDTDTQYF.

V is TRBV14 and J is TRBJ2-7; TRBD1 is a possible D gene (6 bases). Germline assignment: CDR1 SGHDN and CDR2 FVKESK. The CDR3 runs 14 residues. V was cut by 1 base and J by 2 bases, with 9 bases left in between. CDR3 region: CASSQGQVPYEQYF. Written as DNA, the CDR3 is TGTGCCAGCAGCCAAGGACAGGTCCCCTACGAGCAGTACTTC.

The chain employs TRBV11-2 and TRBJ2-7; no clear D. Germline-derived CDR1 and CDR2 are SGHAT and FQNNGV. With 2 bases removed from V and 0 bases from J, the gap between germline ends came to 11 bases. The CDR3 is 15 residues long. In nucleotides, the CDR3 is TGTGCCAGCAGCTTATCTGTCACAAACTCCTACGAGCAGTACTTC. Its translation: CASSLSVTNSYEQYF.

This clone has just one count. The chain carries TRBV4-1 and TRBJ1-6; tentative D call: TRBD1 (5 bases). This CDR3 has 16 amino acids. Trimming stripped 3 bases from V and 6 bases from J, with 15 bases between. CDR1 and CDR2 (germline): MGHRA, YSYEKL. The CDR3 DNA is TGCGCCAGCAGCCAGGAGCCTCGGAGGGGTAATTCACCCCTCCACTTT. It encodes CASSQEPRRGNSPLHF.

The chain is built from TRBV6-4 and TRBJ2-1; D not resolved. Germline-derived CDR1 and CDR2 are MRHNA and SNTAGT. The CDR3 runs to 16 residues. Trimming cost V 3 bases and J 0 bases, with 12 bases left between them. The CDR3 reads CASSDRTTTSYNEQFF. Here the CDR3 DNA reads TGTGCCAGCAGTGATAGGACCACCACCTCCTACAATGAGCAGTTCTTC.